The clone carrying this T cell receptor beta chain was found once. Rectal tissue came from one to two pinch biopsies taken at colonoscopy. This sample was taken from a study of pediatric ulcerative colitis. TCRdb's copy holds only in-frame clones and misses some; the assay was immunoSEQ multiplex PCR. The sample consists of under 20,000 clones, 74% of them appearing once. This CDR3 spans 16 amino acids. In germline, CDR1 is SGHTA, CDR2 FQGNSA. Trimming at V came to 5 bases and at J to 0 bases, leaving 6 bases not matched to a gene. Sequences were obtained from gut tissue. The chain carries TRBV7-2 and TRBJ2-1, with TRBD2 identical over 8 bases. The source is a boy aged 5-17 years with moderate ulcerative colitis. CDR3 nucleotide sequence: TGTGCCAGCAGCCTTAGCGGGGCCAGCTCCTACAATGAGCAGTTCTTC. It encodes CASSLSGASSYNEQFF.